The entry below gives a single TCR beta chain sequence along with its context. No antigen is known for it. This specimen comes from a study of T-cell memory formation after mild COVID-19. Study outcomes and limitations: Balance between CD4 and CD8 was seen in clones contracting day 15 to 85, and a CD4+ lean was seen in later expanders.

V was shortened by 0 bases and J by 7 bases, with 11 bases between the two germline ends. Germline V gene sequence: CDR1 SGHRS, CDR2 YFSETQ. CDR3 size: 15 residues. One entry per CDR3 protein, called by TCRdb with MiXCR from the 5' RACE reads. The sample lists 150,000 to 200,000 distinct CDR3 sequences; roughly 14% were seen once. The sequence came from an adult woman who had mild COVID-19 (a few samples of this study predate the infection). Cell type and time point are not known. The chain joins TRBV5-1 to TRBJ1-6; D is possibly TRBD1 (6 bases). Sequencing used PBMCs or a T cell subset sorted from them (not recorded which). Written as DNA, the CDR3 is TGCGCCAGCAGCTTGGACAGGGCCCCAAATTCACCCCTCCACTTT. Translating it yields CASSLDRAPNSPLHF.